This T cell receptor beta chain was found in a study of blood T cell repertoires in COVID-19. Across the study: Samples representing acute and convalescent COVID-19 were sourced from the United States, Italy and Spain. Nucleic acid was either cDNA or gDNA, and it came from T cells, B-cell-depleted T cells, or PBMCs.

The CDR3 is made up of 16 amino acids. The germline V gene encodes CDR1 SGHVS and CDR2 FQNEAQ. V lost 1 base and J lost 7; bases outside the gene matches: 9. In the original workflow: It was from reference gene primer amplification that nucleated cell counts were estimated. The method was immunoSEQ multiplex PCR; TCRdb's version includes in-frame clones alone and lacks a portion of them. V, J and clone size derive from that table, while D and trimming were established from the DNA sequence. The table has around 200,000 clones, about 87% seen once. The TCR originated in a man aged 35 to 55 with active or convalescent COVID-19. Sequenced input: peripheral blood. V and J are TRBV7-8 and TRBJ2-2; 7 nucleotides agree with TRBD1. In DNA, the CDR3 is TGTGCCAGCAGCTTAGTGTCAGGGGGTCAAGTCGGGGAGCTGTTTTTT. The encoded protein is CASSLVSGGQVGELFF.